The source of this T cell receptor (beta chain) is a study of blood T cell repertoires in COVID-19. For the study at large: Samples came from the United States, Italy and Spain, spanning acute and convalescent COVID-19. From T cells, B-cell-depleted T cells, or PBMCs came the material, which was cDNA or gDNA.

With 3 bases clipped from V and 2 bases from J, the junction kept 9 bases outside the gene matches. Germline CDR1 is MGHRA and CDR2 is YSYEKL. The CDR3 is 17 residues long. In the original processing: Amplification of reference gene primers provided the estimated nucleated cell counts. Sequencing used immunoSEQ multiplex PCR; TCRdb keeps in-frame clones, though not all of them. The V and J calls and the clone size are those of that table, but D and trimming were determined from the DNA. The sample consists of over 150,000 clones, roughly 89% of them appearing once. This TCR was sampled from a woman aged 55-69 years who had recovered from COVID-19. The rearrangement uses TRBV4-1 and TRBJ2-5, with 10 bases fitting TRBD2. Specimen: peripheral blood. This chain's CDR3 is CASSHQRGGGYQETQYF. Written as DNA, the CDR3 is TGCGCCAGCAGCCACCAGCGGGGGGGTGGTTATCAAGAGACCCAGTACTTC.